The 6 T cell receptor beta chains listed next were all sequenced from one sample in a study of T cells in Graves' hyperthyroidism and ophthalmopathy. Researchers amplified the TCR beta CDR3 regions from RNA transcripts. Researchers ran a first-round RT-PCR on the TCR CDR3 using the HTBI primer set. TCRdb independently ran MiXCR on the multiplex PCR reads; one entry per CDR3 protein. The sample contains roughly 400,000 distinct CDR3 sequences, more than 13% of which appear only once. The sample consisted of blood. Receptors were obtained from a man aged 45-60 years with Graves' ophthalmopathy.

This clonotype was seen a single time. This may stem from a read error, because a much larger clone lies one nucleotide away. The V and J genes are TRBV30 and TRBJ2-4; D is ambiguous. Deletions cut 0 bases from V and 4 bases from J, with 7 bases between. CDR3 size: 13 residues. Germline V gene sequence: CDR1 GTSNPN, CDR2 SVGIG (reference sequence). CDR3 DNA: TGTGCCTGGAGTGTCCGGGTTAAAAACATTCAGTACTTC. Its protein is CAWSVRVKNIQYF. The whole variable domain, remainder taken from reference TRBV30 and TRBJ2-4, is SQTIHQWPATLVQPVGSPLSLECTVEGTSNPNLYWYRQAAGRGLQLLFYSVGIGQISSEVPQNLSASRPQDRQFILSSKKLLLSDSGFYLCAWSVRVKNIQYFGAGTRLSVL.

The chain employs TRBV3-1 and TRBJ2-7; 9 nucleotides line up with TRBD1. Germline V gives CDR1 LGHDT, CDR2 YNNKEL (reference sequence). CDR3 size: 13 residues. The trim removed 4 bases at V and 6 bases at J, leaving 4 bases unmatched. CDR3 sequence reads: CASSRSDRGEQYF. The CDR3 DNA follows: TGTGCCAGCAGCCGGTCGGACAGGGGCGAGCAGTACTTC.

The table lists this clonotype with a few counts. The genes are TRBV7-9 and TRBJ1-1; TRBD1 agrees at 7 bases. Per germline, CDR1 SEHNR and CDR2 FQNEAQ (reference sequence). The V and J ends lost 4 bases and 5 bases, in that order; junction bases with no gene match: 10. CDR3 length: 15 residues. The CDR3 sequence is CASSSTAGGETEAFF. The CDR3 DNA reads TGTGCCAGCAGCTCCACGGCAGGGGGAGAGACTGAAGCTTTCTTT.

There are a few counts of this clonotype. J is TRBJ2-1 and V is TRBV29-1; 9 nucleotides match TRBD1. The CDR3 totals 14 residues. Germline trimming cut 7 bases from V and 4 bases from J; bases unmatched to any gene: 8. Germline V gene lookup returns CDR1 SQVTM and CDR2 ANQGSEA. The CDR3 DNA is TGCAGCGCCTCCGGGACAGGGATATACAATGAGCAGTTCTTC. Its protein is CSASGTGIYNEQFF.

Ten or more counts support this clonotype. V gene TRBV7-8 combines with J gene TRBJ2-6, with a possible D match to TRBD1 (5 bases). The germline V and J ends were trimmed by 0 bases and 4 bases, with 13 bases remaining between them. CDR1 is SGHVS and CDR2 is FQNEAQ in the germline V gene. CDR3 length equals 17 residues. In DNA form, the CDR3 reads TGTGCCAGCAGCTTAGCGCTGAAGGGGCTCGGGGCCAACGTCCTGACTTTC. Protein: CASSLALKGLGANVLTF. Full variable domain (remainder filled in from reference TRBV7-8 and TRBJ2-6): GAGVSQSPRYKVAKRGQDVALRCDPISGHVSLFWYQQALGQGPEFLTYFQNEAQLDKSGLPSDRFFAERPEGSVSTLKIQRTQQEDSAVYLCASSLALKGLGANVLTFGAGSRLTVL.

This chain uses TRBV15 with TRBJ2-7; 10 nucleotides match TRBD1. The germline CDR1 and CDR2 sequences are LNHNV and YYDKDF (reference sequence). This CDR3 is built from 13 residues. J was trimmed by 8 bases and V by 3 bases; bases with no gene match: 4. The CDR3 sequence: CATSRGTGDQQYF. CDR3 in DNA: TGTGCCACCAGCAGGGGGACAGGGGATCAGCAGTACTTC. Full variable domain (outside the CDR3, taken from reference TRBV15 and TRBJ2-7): DAMVIQNPRYQVTQFGKPVTLSCSQTLNHNVMYWYQQKSSQAPKLLFHYYDKDFNNEADTPDNFQSRRPNTSFCFLDIRSPGLGDTAMYLCATSRGTGDQQYFGPGTRLTVT.